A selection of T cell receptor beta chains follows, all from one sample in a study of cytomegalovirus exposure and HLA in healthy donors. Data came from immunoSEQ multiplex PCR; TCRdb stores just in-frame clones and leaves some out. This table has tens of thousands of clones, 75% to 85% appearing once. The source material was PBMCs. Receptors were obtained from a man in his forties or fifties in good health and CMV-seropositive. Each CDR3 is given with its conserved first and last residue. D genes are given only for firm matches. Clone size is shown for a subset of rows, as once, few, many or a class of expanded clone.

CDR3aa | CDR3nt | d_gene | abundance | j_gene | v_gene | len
CASRGAAGKLFF | TGTGCCAGCAGGGGAGCAGCGGGAAAACTGTTTTTT | . | . | TRBJ1-4 | TRBV7-6 | 12
CASSLAATRNTQYF | TGTGCCAGCAGCTTAGCGGCTACTAGAAATACGCAGTATTTT | . | . | TRBJ2-3 | TRBV7-8 | 14
CASRDRGGSGELFF | TGTGCCAGCAGGGACAGGGGAGGTTCCGGGGAGCTGTTTTTT | TRBD1 | . | TRBJ2-2 | TRBV2 | 14
CASSDGTGDYEQYF | TGTGCCAGCAGCGACGGGACAGGGGACTACGAGCAGTACTTC | TRBD1 | . | TRBJ2-7 | TRBV11-1 | 14
CASRRTQTLVFF | TGTGCCAGCAGGAGGACTCAAACTTTGGTGTTTTTT | . | . | TRBJ2-2 | TRBV2 | 12
CSVGPLTSGGAGTGELFF | TGCAGCGTGGGCCCCCTAACTAGCGGGGGGGCCGGAACCGGGGAGCTGTTTTTT | TRBD2 | . | TRBJ2-2 | TRBV29-1 | 18
CASSVAGLNSDTQYF | TGTGCCAGCAGCGTAGCAGGACTAAATTCAGATACGCAGTATTTT | . | . | TRBJ2-3 | TRBV9 | 15
CASSLGPGGPYEQYF | TGTGCCAGCAGCTTGGGACCAGGGGGCCCTTACGAGCAGTACTTC | TRBD1 | . | TRBJ2-7 | TRBV7-2 | 15
CASSNTNGYGYTF | TGTGCCAGCAGTAACACCAACGGGTACGGCTACACCTTC | . | . | TRBJ1-2 | TRBV6-1 | 13
CASSNPGTLTYNEQFF | TGTGCCAGCAGCAACCCCGGGACTTTAACCTACAATGAGCAGTTCTTC | . | . | TRBJ2-1 | TRBV7-2 | 16
CASSQAAGINTGELFF | TGCGCCAGCAGCCAGGCCGCAGGGATTAACACCGGGGAGCTGTTTTTT | . | . | TRBJ2-2 | TRBV4-1 | 16
CASSYATSTDTQYF | TGTGCCAGCAGTTATGCCACTAGCACAGATACGCAGTATTTT | . | once | TRBJ2-3 | TRBV6-6 | 14
CASQQGLGTNEKLFF | TGTGCCAGCCAACAGGGGTTGGGAACGAATGAAAAACTGTTTTTT | TRBD1 | . | TRBJ1-4 | TRBV7-9 | 15
CASTSQATSSYEQYF | TGTGCCAGCACCTCCCAGGCGACCAGCTCCTACGAGCAGTACTTC | . | . | TRBJ2-7 | TRBV9 | 15
CASSFGREVTYEQYF | TGTGCCAGCAGCTTCGGCCGGGAGGTCACCTACGAGCAGTACTTC | TRBD2 | . | TRBJ2-7 | TRBV7-2 | 15
CASSLPWSGELFF | TGTGCCAGCAGCTTACCCTGGAGCGGGGAGCTGTTTTTT | . | . | TRBJ2-2 | TRBV7-2 | 13
CASSVGATAGGHETQYF | TGTGCCAGCAGCGTAGGGGCCACTGCGGGAGGGCATGAGACCCAGTACTTC | TRBD2 | . | TRBJ2-5 | TRBV9 | 17
CAWSSGVSNQPQHF | TGTGCCTGGAGTTCAGGGGTGAGCAATCAGCCCCAGCATTTT | . | . | TRBJ1-5 | TRBV30 | 14
CASSQDQETQYF | TGTGCCAGCAGTCAGGACCAAGAGACCCAGTACTTC | . | . | TRBJ2-5 | TRBV6-1 | 12
CASRGTRSETQYF | TGTGCCAGCAGAGGGACTAGATCCGAGACCCAGTACTTC | TRBD2 | . | TRBJ2-5 | TRBV28 | 13
CASSAGTGRSSYNSPLHF | TGTGCCAGCAGTGCAGGGACAGGGAGGAGCTCCTATAATTCACCCCTCCACTTT | TRBD1 | . | TRBJ1-6 | TRBV27 | 18
CATSRGTEGVYEQYF | TGTGCCACCAGCAGAGGGACGGAAGGGGTCTACGAGCAGTACTTC | . | . | TRBJ2-7 | TRBV15 | 15
CASSPSGGVMTGELFF | TGTGCCAGCAGTCCTAGCGGGGGGGTGATGACCGGGGAGCTGTTTTTT | TRBD2 | . | TRBJ2-2 | TRBV27 | 16
CVSSLARTSGVTDTQYF | TGCGTCAGCAGCTTGGCCCGAACTAGCGGGGTCACAGATACGCAGTATTTT | TRBD2 | . | TRBJ2-3 | TRBV5-1 | 17
CASIDQGARIYGYTF | TGTGCCAGCATAGACCAGGGGGCGCGGATCTATGGCTACACCTTC | TRBD1 | . | TRBJ1-2 | TRBV28 | 15
CASSVGGANYGYTF | TGTGCCAGCAGCGTAGGGGGAGCTAACTATGGCTACACCTTC | . | . | TRBJ1-2 | TRBV9 | 14
CASSLFGGLQETQYF | TGTGCCAGCAGCTTGTTTGGGGGACTACAAGAGACCCAGTACTTC | TRBD2 | . | TRBJ2-5 | TRBV5-4 | 15
CASSPDQSGGAYNEQFF | TGTGCCAGCAGCCCAGATCAAAGCGGGGGGGCATACAATGAGCAGTTCTTC | TRBD2 | . | TRBJ2-1 | TRBV4-2 | 17
CASGSRVAYNEQFF | TGTGCCAGCGGGTCGCGGGTTGCCTACAATGAGCAGTTCTTC | . | . | TRBJ2-1 | TRBV6-5 | 14
CASSENMNTEAFF | TGTGCCAGCAGTGAAAACATGAACACTGAAGCTTTCTTT | . | . | TRBJ1-1 | TRBV2 | 13
CASRQTGWGNQPQHF | TGTGCCAGCAGGCAAACAGGGTGGGGCAATCAGCCCCAGCATTTT | . | . | TRBJ1-5 | TRBV6-5 | 15
CATSSDRANGYTF | TGTGCCACCAGCTCGGACAGGGCGAATGGCTACACCTTC | TRBD1 | . | TRBJ1-2 | TRBV15 | 13
CASGAMSREKLFF | TGTGCCAGCGGGGCGATGAGCAGGGAAAAACTGTTTTTT | . | . | TRBJ1-4 | TRBV6-1 | 13
CASSLRQGSGEQYF | TGCGCCAGCAGCTTACGACAGGGCTCAGGGGAGCAGTACTTC | TRBD1 | once | TRBJ2-7 | TRBV5-1 | 14
CASSISNTEAFF | TGTGCCAGTAGTATCTCGAACACTGAAGCTTTCTTT | . | . | TRBJ1-1 | TRBV19 | 12
CASRLGNRDEQYF | TGTGCCAGCCGCCTCGGGAACAGGGACGAGCAGTACTTC | . | . | TRBJ2-7 | TRBV6-6 | 13
CAISERGFKETQYF | TGTGCCATCAGTGAGCGGGGGTTTAAAGAGACCCAGTACTTC | . | . | TRBJ2-5 | TRBV10-3 | 14
CASSLVRQGEAFF | TGTGCCAGCAGCTTAGTAAGACAGGGAGAAGCTTTCTTT | TRBD1 | . | TRBJ1-1 | TRBV7-9 | 13
CASSPIYWGRAVVRNEQFF | TGTGCCAGCAGCCCAATCTATTGGGGCAGGGCCGTGGTTAGGAATGAGCAGTTCTTC | . | . | TRBJ2-1 | TRBV7-2 | 19
CASSPLTASGGDTQYF | TGTGCCAGCAGCCCGTTGACGGCTAGCGGGGGAGATACGCAGTATTTT | TRBD2 | few | TRBJ2-3 | TRBV9 | 16
CASSLSGGTGKNGELFF | TGTGCCAGCAGTTTATCAGGCGGGACAGGGAAGAACGGGGAGCTGTTTTTT | TRBD1 | . | TRBJ2-2 | TRBV28 | 17
CASSPYRGAGDEQFF | TGTGCCAGCTCACCTTACCGGGGGGCGGGCGATGAGCAGTTCTTC | . | . | TRBJ2-1 | TRBV18 | 15
CASSRQGGNTEAFF | TGTGCCAGCAGTCGACAGGGAGGGAACACTGAAGCTTTCTTT | TRBD1 | . | TRBJ1-1 | TRBV2 | 14
CASSGSRLGVYEQYF | TGCGCCAGCAGTGGGAGCCGCCTAGGAGTCTACGAGCAGTACTTC | . | . | TRBJ2-7 | TRBV10-1 | 15
CASSLEGGPSYEQYF | TGTGCCAGCAGCTTAGAGGGGGGGCCATCCTACGAGCAGTACTTC | . | . | TRBJ2-7 | TRBV7-9 | 15
CASSPGTGSEQFF | TGTGCCAGCAGCCCCGGGACAGGCAGTGAGCAGTTCTTC | TRBD1 | few | TRBJ2-1 | TRBV7-3 | 13
CASSPGGVNNEQYF | TGTGCCAGCTCACCGGGCGGGGTGAATAATGAGCAGTACTTC | . | few | TRBJ2-7 | TRBV18 | 14
CASTADQEAQYF | TGCGCCAGCACAGCGGATCAAGAGGCCCAGTACTTC | . | . | TRBJ2-5 | TRBV5-1 | 12
CASSLPGFREQYF | TGTGCCAGCAGTTTGCCCGGGTTCCGCGAGCAGTACTTC | . | . | TRBJ2-7 | TRBV27 | 13
CASSFPGLADNEQFF | TGTGCCAGCAGCTTTCCGGGACTAGCGGACAATGAGCAGTTCTTC | TRBD2 | . | TRBJ2-1 | TRBV5-4 | 15
CATSRESLSSTDTQYF | TGTGCCACCAGCAGAGAAAGCTTGAGTAGCACAGATACGCAGTATTTT | . | . | TRBJ2-3 | TRBV15 | 16
CASSVGLAGVDTQYF | TGTGCCAGCAGCGTAGGACTAGCGGGAGTAGATACGCAGTATTTT | TRBD2 | . | TRBJ2-3 | TRBV9 | 15
CASSALTGVNEQFF | TGCGCCAGCAGCGCTCTTACAGGGGTAAATGAGCAGTTCTTC | TRBD1 | . | TRBJ2-1 | TRBV5-1 | 14
CASSQDQVKNTEAFF | TGCGCCAGCAGCCAAGACCAGGTCAAGAACACTGAAGCTTTCTTT | . | . | TRBJ1-1 | TRBV4-3 | 15
CASSLRTSGGTDTQYF | TGTGCCAGCAGCTTAAGGACTAGCGGGGGCACAGATACGCAGTATTTT | TRBD2 | . | TRBJ2-3 | TRBV7-2 | 16
CASSRTTAGEFLLSYEQSF | TGTGCCAGCTCACGCACGACAGCGGGCGAGTTCCTTCTGTCCTACGAGCAGTCCTTC | . | . | TRBJ2-7 | TRBV18 | 19
CASTLTGGWSYEQYF | TGTGCCAGCACTCTCACGGGAGGCTGGTCCTACGAGCAGTACTTC | TRBD2 | once | TRBJ2-7 | TRBV6-5 | 15
CASSLGDRSGELFF | TGCGCCAGCAGCTTGGGTGACAGGAGCGGGGAGCTGTTTTTT | . | . | TRBJ2-2 | TRBV5-1 | 14
CASGSGWNSYEQYF | TGTGCCAGCGGGTCCGGGTGGAACTCCTACGAGCAGTACTTC | . | . | TRBJ2-7 | TRBV28 | 14